The 23 T cell receptor beta chains in this list originate from one sample, sequenced in a study of blood T cell repertoires in COVID-19. Libraries were prepared by immunoSEQ multiplex PCR; TCRdb keeps only in-frame clonotypes and omits some of them. The data hold under 350,000 clones, with roughly 90% observed a single time. The material sequenced was PBMCs or T cells enriched from blood (not recorded which). The source is a man between 60 and 75 years old who had recovered from COVID-19.

The V call is TRBV15, the J call TRBJ1-2, with 7 bases fitting TRBD1. The V gene's germline CDR1 is LNHNV and CDR2 YYDKDF (reference sequence). The CDR3 consists of 18 residues. With V trimmed by 0 bases and J by 8 bases, 18 bases remained unmatched. The CDR3 DNA sequence: TGTGCCACCAGCAGAGAGGCGTTCGTTAGGACAGGCAGTGTCGGCTACACCTTC. It is translated as CATSREAFVRTGSVGYTF.

The genes are TRBV21-1 and TRBJ2-7; the table calls TRBD2, which could not be checked here. TRBV21-1 represents a pseudogene. The CDR3 covers 17 residues. The CDR3 sequence: CASSNRPYARFEYEQYF. CDR3 bases: TGTGCCAGCAGCAACCGACCTTACGCGCGGTTCGAGTACGAGCAGTACTTC.

This chain uses TRBV4-1 with TRBJ2-7; possibly TRBD2 for D (6 bases). CDR3 size: 14 residues. From germline, CDR1 is MGHRA and CDR2 YSYEKL. Trimming took off 4 bases at V and 1 base at J, with 11 bases between the two ends. Written as DNA, the CDR3 is TGCGCCAGCAGCCCACCCGGACTATCCTACGAGCAGTACTTC. Its translation: CASSPPGLSYEQYF.

The CDR3 nucleotides are TGTGCCAGCAGCTTAGGGATGACAGGGACCAATAATTCACCCCTCCACTTT. This sequence encodes CASSLGMTGTNNSPLHF. The rearrangement links TRBV7-9 to TRBJ1-6; 7 bases map to TRBD1. Germline values: CDR1 SEHNR, CDR2 FQNEAQ (reference sequence). Losses at the gene ends were 1 base for V and 5 bases for J; bases not matched to a gene: 8. This CDR3 is 17 amino acids long.

The chain combines TRBV13 with TRBJ2-3; D possibly corresponds to TRBD2 (5 bases). The V end was cut by 3 bases, the J end by 0 bases, with 16 bases between. CDR1 is PRHDT and CDR2 is FYEKMQ in the germline V gene (reference sequence). This CDR3 has 17 residues. CDR3 sequence: CASSFLRGGMSTDTQYF. The CDR3 DNA is TGTGCCAGCAGCTTCCTACGGGGTGGAATGAGCACAGATACGCAGTATTTT.

V and J are TRBV7-8 and TRBJ2-1; unclear D gene. CDR1 SGHVS and CDR2 FQNEAQ come from the germline V gene. This CDR3 contains 13 residues. The V and J ends lost 8 bases and 0 bases respectively, with 8 bases between them. The CDR3 region is CASEKASYNEQFF. CDR3 sequence (DNA): TGTGCCAGCGAAAAAGCCTCCTACAATGAGCAGTTCTTC. The whole variable domain, filled in from reference TRBV7-8 and TRBJ2-1, reads GAGVSQSPRYKVAKRGQDVALRCDPISGHVSLFWYQQALGQGPEFLTYFQNEAQLDKSGLPSDRFFAERPEGSVSTLKIQRTQQEDSAVYLCASEKASYNEQFFGPGTRLTVL.

This chain uses TRBV5-5 with TRBJ1-4; D unclear. Germline V CDR1 and CDR2: SGHKS, YYEKEE (reference sequence). Trimming left V 0 bases short and J 4 bases short, with 13 bases between. The CDR3 sequence is 16 residues long. The CDR3 nucleotides read TGTGCCAGCAGCTTGGCCGGAGGAACCTTTAATGAAAAACTGTTTTTT. It specifies CASSLAGGTFNEKLFF.

The rearrangement joins TRBV28 to TRBJ2-4, with D possibly being TRBD2 (6 bases). Between the trimmed V and J ends, which lost 4 bases and 0 bases, there was a span of 7 bases. This CDR3 comprises 14 residues. The germline CDR1 and CDR2 sequences are MDHEN and SYDVKM. The CDR3 sequence: CASSSAGAKNIQYF. DNA for the CDR3: TGTGCCAGCAGTTCAGCGGGAGCCAAAAACATTCAGTACTTC.

The rearrangement uses TRBV5-1 and TRBJ1-3; no definite D call. Germline CDR1 and CDR2: SGHRS and YFSETQ. V shed 3 bases and J shed 0 bases, with 13 bases lying between them. The CDR3 loop spans 16 amino acids. The CDR3 spells CASSSQALNSGNTIYF. The CDR3 region has the DNA TGCGCCAGCAGCTCGCAGGCGTTGAACTCTGGAAACACCATATATTTT.

This clone was observed a handful of times. The chain carries TRBV29-1 and TRBJ1-2, with D possibly matching TRBD1 (6 bases). The CDR3 runs 14 residues. Trimming left V 3 bases short and J 3 bases short, with 14 bases between. CDR1 is SQVTM and CDR2 is ANQGSEA in the germline V gene. The CDR3, as DNA: TGCAGCGTTGATGTTCCGGGACACTACTATGGCTACACCTTC. It yields the protein CSVDVPGHYYGYTF. The entire variable domain, with the rest obtained from reference TRBV29-1 and TRBJ1-2, is as follows: SAVISQKPSRDICQRGTSLTIQCQVDSQVTMMFWYRQQPGQSLTLIATANQGSEATYESGFVIDKFPISRPNLTFSTLTVSNMSPEDSSIYLCSVDVPGHYYGYTFGSGTRLTVV.

The DNA of the CDR3 is TGTGCCAGCAGCCCAAGTCTCGCGGGCCTAAACACTGAAGCTTTCTTT. Residues: CASSPSLAGLNTEAFF. The rearrangement uses TRBV9 and TRBJ1-1; no clear D. The germline gives CDR1 SGDLS, CDR2 YYNGEE. CDR3 length: 16 amino acids. V lost 4 bases to trimming and J lost 2 bases, with 18 bases between them.

The V call is TRBV4-3, the J call TRBJ1-4, with D hard to call. V was trimmed by 2 bases and J by 0 bases, leaving 13 bases between them. Germline V CDR1 and CDR2: LGHNA, YSLEER. CDR3 length: 17 residues. Here the CDR3 DNA reads TGCGCCAGCAGCCAAAGAGAGGGAATGACAACTAATGAAAAACTGTTTTTT. It yields the protein CASSQREGMTTNEKLFF.

The chain has TRBV5-6 and TRBJ2-3; D is perhaps TRBD2 (5 bases). The CDR3 runs 15 residues. CDR1 is SGHDT, CDR2 YYEEEE, per germline. V lost 5 bases, J lost 0 bases, and 13 bases lay in between. The CDR3 DNA sequence: TGTGCCAGCAGTCGGAGGAGGTCTAGCACAGATACGCAGTATTTT. Its translation is CASSRRRSSTDTQYF.

This clone was found once. V gene TRBV2 combines with J gene TRBJ1-4; TRBD1 aligns across 10 bases. Germline lookup yields CDR1 SNHLY and CDR2 FYNNEI. Losses at the gene ends were 7 bases for V and 8 bases for J; bases not matched to a gene: 7. This CDR3 has 14 residues. Written as DNA, the CDR3 is TGTGCCAGCACCTTGGACAGGGGGGGAGAAAAACTGTTTTTT. Protein sequence: CASTLDRGGEKLFF.

This clone was counted once. The genes are TRBV7-6 and TRBJ2-6; the D gene is possibly TRBD1 (6 bases). The V end was cut by 2 bases, the J end by 2 bases, with 10 bases between. Looked up from germline, CDR1 is SGHVS and CDR2 is FNYEAQ. The CDR3 length is 16 residues. The CDR3 nucleotides are TGTGCCAGCAGCTTATTATACAGGGCTGGGGCCAACGTCCTGACTTTC. Residues: CASSLLYRAGANVLTF.

The gene calls are TRBV11-2 and TRBJ1-4, with D tentatively TRBD1 (6 bases). CDR3 length equals 16 residues. The V end was cut by 3 bases, the J end by 0 bases, with 11 bases between. From germline, CDR1 is SGHAT and CDR2 FQNNGV. CDR3 amino acids: CASSFPGQPTNEKLFF. The CDR3 DNA follows: TGTGCCAGCAGCTTCCCCGGACAGCCAACTAATGAAAAACTGTTTTTT.

The rearrangement links TRBV29-1 to TRBJ1-4; TRBD1 agrees at 8 bases. V was clipped by 4 bases and J by 8 bases; unmatched bases: 6. The germline V gene has CDR1 SQVTM and CDR2 ANQGSEA. The CDR3 consists of 13 residues. CDR3 coding DNA: TGCAGCGTTGTGCAGGGGGCTAGGGAAAAACTGTTTTTT. Protein sequence: CSVVQGAREKLFF.

The chain links TRBV7-2 to TRBJ2-1; 9 bases fit TRBD2. This CDR3 spans 16 amino acids. The junction had 8 bases not matched to a gene; V was cut back by 1 base and J by 7 bases. From germline, CDR1 is SGHTA and CDR2 FQGNSA. This CDR3 is CASSLGGLAGRNEQFF. For the CDR3, the DNA is TGTGCCAGCAGCTTAGGAGGTCTAGCGGGGCGTAATGAGCAGTTCTTC. The full variable domain, in which reference TRBV7-2 and TRBJ2-1 provide the parts outside the CDR3, is GAGVSQSPSNKVTEKGKDVELRCDPISGHTALYWYRQSLGQGLEFLIYFQGNSAPDKSGLPSDRFSAERTGGSVSTLTIQRTQQEDSAVYLCASSLGGLAGRNEQFFGPGTRLTVL.

The chain links TRBV2 to TRBJ2-7; TRBD2 matches 10 bases. J was trimmed by 5 bases and V by 4 bases; bases with no gene match: 8. The germline V gene has CDR1 SNHLY and CDR2 FYNNEI. This CDR3 is built from 15 residues. This CDR3 is CASSGNLAGVHEQYF. CDR3 sequence (DNA): TGTGCCAGCAGTGGGAACCTAGCGGGAGTCCACGAGCAGTACTTC.

CDR3 sequence reads: CATLLRGGTEAFF. DNA for the CDR3: TGTGCCACCCTCTTACGCGGGGGCACTGAAGCTTTCTTT. The chain links TRBV27 to TRBJ1-1; D may be TRBD1 (5 bases). The CDR3 contains 13 residues. The germline V and J ends were trimmed by 10 bases and 4 bases, with 16 bases remaining between them. Germline V CDR1 and CDR2: MNHEY, SMNVEV (reference sequence).

V usage is TRBV7-8 and J usage is TRBJ1-5; possible D gene TRBD1, 6 bases. This CDR3 has 14 amino acids. With 2 bases removed from V and 5 bases from J, the gap between germline ends came to 10 bases. Germline CDR1 is SGHVS and CDR2 is FQNEAQ. The CDR3 loop is CASSLSGAHQPQHF. The CDR3 DNA reads TGTGCCAGCAGCTTATCAGGGGCCCATCAGCCCCAGCATTTT.

This sequence joins TRBV7-2 and TRBJ2-5, with 11 nucleotides matching TRBD2. This CDR3 contains 15 residues. The germline gives CDR1 SGHTA, CDR2 FQGNSA. V lost 0 bases to trimming and J lost 4 bases; unmatched junction nucleotides: 1. The CDR3: CASSLALAGGETQYF. CDR3 nucleotides: TGTGCCAGCAGCTTAGCCCTAGCGGGGGGAGAGACCCAGTACTTC. Variable domain in full (rest from reference TRBV7-2 and TRBJ2-5): GAGVSQSPSNKVTEKGKDVELRCDPISGHTALYWYRQSLGQGLEFLIYFQGNSAPDKSGLPSDRFSAERTGGSVSTLTIQRTQQEDSAVYLCASSLALAGGETQYFGPGTRLLVL.

The rearrangement links TRBV5-8 to TRBJ2-5; 11 bases are shared with TRBD2. CDR3 length equals 15 residues. The V and J ends lost 0 bases and 4 bases, in that order; junction bases with no gene match: 2. Germline loops: CDR1 SGHTS, CDR2 YDEGEE. DNA for the CDR3: TGTGCCAGCAGCTTGGAGCTAGCGGGAGGAGAGACCCAGTACTTC. Translating gives CASSLELAGGETQYF.